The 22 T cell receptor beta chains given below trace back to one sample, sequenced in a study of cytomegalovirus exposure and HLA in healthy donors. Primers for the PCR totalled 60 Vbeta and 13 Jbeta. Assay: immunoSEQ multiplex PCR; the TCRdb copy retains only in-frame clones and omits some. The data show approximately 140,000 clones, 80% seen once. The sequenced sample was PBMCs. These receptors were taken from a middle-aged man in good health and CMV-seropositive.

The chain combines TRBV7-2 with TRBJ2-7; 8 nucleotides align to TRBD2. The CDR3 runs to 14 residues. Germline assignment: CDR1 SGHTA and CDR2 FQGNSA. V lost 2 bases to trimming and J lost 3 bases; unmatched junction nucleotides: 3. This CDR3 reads CASSLFREGYEQYF. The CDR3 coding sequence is TGTGCCAGCAGCTTATTCCGGGAGGGCTACGAGCAGTACTTC.

In DNA, the CDR3 is TGTGCCAGCAGCTTGGTCCTAGCGTTCTCCTACGAGCAGTACTTC. The encoded protein is CASSLVLAFSYEQYF. The chain uses TRBV5-6 and TRBJ2-7, with D perhaps matching TRBD2 (6 bases). Looked up from germline, CDR1 is SGHDT and CDR2 is YYEEEE. This CDR3 region has 15 residues. V lost 0 bases to trimming and J lost 0 bases, with 10 bases between them.

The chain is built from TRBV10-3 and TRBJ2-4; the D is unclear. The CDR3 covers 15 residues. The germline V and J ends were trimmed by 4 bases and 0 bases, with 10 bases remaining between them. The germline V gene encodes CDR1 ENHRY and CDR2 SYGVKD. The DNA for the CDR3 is TGTGCCATCAGTGTCGGCAGCGAAGCCAAAAACATTCAGTACTTC. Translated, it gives CAISVGSEAKNIQYF.

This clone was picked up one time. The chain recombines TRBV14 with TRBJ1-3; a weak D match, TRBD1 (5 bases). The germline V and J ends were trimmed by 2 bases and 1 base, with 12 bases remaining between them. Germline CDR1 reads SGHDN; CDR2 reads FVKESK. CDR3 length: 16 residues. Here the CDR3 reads CASSQSLGGSGNTIYF. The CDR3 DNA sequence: TGTGCCAGCAGCCAATCCCTTGGGGGGTCTGGAAACACCATATATTTT.

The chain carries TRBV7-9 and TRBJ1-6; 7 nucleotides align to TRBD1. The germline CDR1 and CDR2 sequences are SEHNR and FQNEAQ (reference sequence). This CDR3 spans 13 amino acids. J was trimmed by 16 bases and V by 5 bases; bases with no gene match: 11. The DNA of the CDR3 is TGTGCCAGCAGCGCCGACAGGGCGCAGAGTCTCCACTTT. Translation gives CASSADRAQSLHF. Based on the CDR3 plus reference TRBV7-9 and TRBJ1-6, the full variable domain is DTGVSQNPRHKITKRGQNVTFRCDPISEHNRLYWYRQTLGQGPEFLTYFQNEAQLEKSRLLSDRFSAERPKGSFSTLEIQRTEQGDSAMYLCASSADRAQSLHFGNGTRLTVT.

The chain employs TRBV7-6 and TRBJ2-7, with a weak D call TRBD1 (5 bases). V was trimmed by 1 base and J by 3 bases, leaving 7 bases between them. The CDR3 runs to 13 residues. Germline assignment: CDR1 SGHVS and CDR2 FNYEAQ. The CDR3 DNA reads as TGTGCCAGCAGCTTAGAGCAGGGCTACGAGCAGTACTTC. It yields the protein CASSLEQGYEQYF.

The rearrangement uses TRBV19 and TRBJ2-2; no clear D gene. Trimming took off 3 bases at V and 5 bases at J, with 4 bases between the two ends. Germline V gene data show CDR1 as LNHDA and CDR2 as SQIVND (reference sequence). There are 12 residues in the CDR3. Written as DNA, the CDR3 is TGTGCCAGTAGTATTCCAACCGGGGAGCTGTTTTTT. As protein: CASSIPTGELFF.

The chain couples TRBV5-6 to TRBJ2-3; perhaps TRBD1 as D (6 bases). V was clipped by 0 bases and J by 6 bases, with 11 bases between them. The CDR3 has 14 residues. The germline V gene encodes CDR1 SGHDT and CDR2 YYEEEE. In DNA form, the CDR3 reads TGTGCCAGCAGCTTGGACAGGACAGTTGATACGCAGTATTTT. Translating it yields CASSLDRTVDTQYF.

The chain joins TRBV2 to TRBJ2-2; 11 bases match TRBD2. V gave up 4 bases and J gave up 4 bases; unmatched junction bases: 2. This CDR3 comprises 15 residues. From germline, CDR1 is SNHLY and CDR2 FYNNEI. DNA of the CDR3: TGTGCCAGCAGTGTAGCGGGGGGGGGCACCGGGGAGCTGTTTTTT. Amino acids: CASSVAGGGTGELFF. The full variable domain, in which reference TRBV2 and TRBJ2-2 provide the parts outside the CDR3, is EPEVTQTPSHQVTQMGQEVILRCVPISNHLYFYWYRQILGQKVEFLVSFYNNEISEKSEIFDDQFSVERPDGSNFTLKIRSTKLEDSAMYFCASSVAGGGTGELFFGEGSRLTVL.

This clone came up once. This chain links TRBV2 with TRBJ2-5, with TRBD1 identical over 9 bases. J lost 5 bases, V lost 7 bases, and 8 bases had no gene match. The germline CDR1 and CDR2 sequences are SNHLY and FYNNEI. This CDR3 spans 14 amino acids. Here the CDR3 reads CASIRSGTGETQYF. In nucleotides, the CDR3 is TGTGCCAGCATACGCTCAGGGACAGGGGAGACCCAGTACTTC.

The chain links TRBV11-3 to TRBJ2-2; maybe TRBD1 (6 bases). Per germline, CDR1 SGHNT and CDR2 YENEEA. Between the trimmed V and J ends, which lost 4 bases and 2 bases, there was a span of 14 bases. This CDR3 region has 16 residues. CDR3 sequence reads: CASSSPGHLNTGELFF. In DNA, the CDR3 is TGTGCCAGCAGCTCGCCGGGACACTTAAACACCGGGGAGCTGTTTTTT. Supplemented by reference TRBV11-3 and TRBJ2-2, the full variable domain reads EAGVVQSPRYKIIEKKQPVAFWCNPISGHNTLYWYLQNLGQGPELLIRYENEEAVDDSQLPKDRFSAERLKGVDSTLKIQPAELGDSAVYLCASSSPGHLNTGELFFGEGSRLTVL.

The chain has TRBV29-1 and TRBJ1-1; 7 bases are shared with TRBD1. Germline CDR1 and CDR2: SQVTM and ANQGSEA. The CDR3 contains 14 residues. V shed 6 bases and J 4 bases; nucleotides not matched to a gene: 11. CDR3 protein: CSVAPTGSPTEAFF. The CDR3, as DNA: TGCAGCGTCGCCCCGACAGGGTCCCCCACTGAAGCTTTCTTT.

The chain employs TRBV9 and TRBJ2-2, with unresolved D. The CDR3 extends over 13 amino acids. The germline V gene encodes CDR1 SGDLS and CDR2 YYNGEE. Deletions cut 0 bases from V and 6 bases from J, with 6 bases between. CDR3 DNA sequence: TGTGCCAGCAGCGTAGATTATTCCGGGGAGCTGTTTTTT. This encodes CASSVDYSGELFF.

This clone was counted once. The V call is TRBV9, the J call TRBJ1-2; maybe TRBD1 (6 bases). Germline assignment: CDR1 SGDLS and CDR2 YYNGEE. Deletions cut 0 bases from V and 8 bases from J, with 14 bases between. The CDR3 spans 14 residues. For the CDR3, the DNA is TGTGCCAGCAGCGTAGATCAGGGCAGGGGAGGCTACACCTTC. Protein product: CASSVDQGRGGYTF. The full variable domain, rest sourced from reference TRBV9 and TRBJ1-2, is DSGVTQTPKHLITATGQRVTLRCSPRSGDLSVYWYQQSLDQGLQFLIQYYNGEERAKGNILERFSAQQFPDLHSELNLSSLELGDSALYFCASSVDQGRGGYTFGSGTRLTVV.

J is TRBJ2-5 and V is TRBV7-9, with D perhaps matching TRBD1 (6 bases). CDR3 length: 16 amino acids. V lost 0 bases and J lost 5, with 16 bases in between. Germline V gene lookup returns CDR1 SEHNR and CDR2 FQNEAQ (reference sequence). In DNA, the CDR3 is TGTGCCAGCAGCTTAGCCCACTTCCAGGGGTGGGAGACCCAGTACTTC. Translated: CASSLAHFQGWETQYF.

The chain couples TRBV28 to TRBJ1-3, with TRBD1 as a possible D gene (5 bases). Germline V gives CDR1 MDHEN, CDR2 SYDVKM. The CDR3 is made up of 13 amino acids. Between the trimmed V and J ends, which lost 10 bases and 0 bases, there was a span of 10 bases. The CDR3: CATQGDSGNTIYF. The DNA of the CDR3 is TGTGCCACTCAGGGCGACTCTGGAAACACCATATATTTT.

The CDR3: CASEQGLGEQYF. Here the CDR3 DNA reads TGTGCCAGCGAGCAGGGGTTAGGCGAGCAGTACTTC. This chain connects TRBV7-2 to TRBJ2-7, with D possibly being TRBD1 (6 bases). The CDR3 is 12 residues long. Per germline, CDR1 SGHTA and CDR2 FQGNSA. The germline V and J ends were trimmed by 8 bases and 6 bases, with 14 bases remaining between them.

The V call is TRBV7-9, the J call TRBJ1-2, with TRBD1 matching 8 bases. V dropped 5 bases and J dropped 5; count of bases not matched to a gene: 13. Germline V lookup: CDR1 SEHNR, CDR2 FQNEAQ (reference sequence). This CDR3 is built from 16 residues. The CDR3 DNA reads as TGTGCCAGCAGCGCGACAGGGGAAAGTCCTAGTTATGGCTACACCTTC. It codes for CASSATGESPSYGYTF.

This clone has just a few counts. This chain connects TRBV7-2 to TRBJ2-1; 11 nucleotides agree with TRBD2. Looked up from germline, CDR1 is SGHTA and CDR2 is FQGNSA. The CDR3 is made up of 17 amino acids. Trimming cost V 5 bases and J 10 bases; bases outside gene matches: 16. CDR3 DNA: TGTGCCAGCAGCCCCTACGCTACTAGCGGGAGTTTGGAGGAGCAGTTCTTC. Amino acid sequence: CASSPYATSGSLEEQFF. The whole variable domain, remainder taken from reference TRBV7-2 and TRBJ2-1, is GAGVSQSPSNKVTEKGKDVELRCDPISGHTALYWYRQSLGQGLEFLIYFQGNSAPDKSGLPSDRFSAERTGGSVSTLTIQRTQQEDSAVYLCASSPYATSGSLEEQFFGPGTRLTVL.

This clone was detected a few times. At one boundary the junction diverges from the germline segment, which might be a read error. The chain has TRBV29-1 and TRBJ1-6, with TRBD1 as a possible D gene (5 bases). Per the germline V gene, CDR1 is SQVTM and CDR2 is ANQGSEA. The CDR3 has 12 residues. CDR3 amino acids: CSVEDNGAGVYF. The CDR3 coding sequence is TGCAGCGTTGAAGATAATGGAGCGGGGGTCTACTTT.

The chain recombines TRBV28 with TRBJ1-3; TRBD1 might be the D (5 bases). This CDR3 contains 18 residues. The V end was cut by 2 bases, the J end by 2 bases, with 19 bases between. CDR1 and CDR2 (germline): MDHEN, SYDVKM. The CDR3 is CASSLARGAYTAGNTIYF. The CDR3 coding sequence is TGTGCCAGCAGTTTAGCTCGCGGGGCTTATACCGCTGGAAACACCATATATTTT. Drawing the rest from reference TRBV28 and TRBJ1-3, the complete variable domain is DVKVTQSSRYLVKRTGEKVFLECVQDMDHENMFWYRQDPGLGLRLIYFSYDVKMKEKGDIPEGYSVSREKKERFSLILESASTNQTSMYLCASSLARGAYTAGNTIYFGEGSWLTVV.

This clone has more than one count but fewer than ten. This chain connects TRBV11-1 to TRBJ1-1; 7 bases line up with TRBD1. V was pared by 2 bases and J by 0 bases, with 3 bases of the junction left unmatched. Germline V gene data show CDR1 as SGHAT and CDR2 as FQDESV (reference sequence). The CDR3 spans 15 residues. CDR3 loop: CASSLNRGLNTEAFF. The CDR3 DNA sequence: TGTGCCAGCAGCTTAAACAGGGGATTGAACACTGAAGCTTTCTTT.